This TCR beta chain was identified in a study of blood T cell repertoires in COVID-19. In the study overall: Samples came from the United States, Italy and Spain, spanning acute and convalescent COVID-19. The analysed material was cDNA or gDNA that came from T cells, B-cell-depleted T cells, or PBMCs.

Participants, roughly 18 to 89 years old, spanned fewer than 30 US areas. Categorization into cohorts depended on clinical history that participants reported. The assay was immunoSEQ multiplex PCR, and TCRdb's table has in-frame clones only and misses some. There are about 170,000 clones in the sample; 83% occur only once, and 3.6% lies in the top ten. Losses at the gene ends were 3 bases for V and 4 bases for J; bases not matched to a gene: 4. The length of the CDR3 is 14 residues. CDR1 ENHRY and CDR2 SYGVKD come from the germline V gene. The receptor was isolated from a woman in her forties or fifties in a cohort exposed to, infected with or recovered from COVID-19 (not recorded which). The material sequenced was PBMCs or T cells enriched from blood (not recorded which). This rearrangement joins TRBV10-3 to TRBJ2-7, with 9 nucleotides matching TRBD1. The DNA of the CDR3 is TGTGCCATCAGTGAAGGGACAGGGTGGTACGAGCAGTACTTC. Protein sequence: CAISEGTGWYEQYF.